Presented here are 15 T cell receptor beta chains from one specimen sequenced in a study of cytomegalovirus exposure and HLA in healthy donors. It was with 60 Vbeta and 13 Jbeta primers that the PCR ran. Profiling relied on immunoSEQ multiplex PCR, and the TCRdb table lists in-frame clones only, not all of them. This sample's table has 70,000 to 75,000 clones. The material sequenced was PBMCs. These receptors originate from a female donor in good health and CMV-seropositive.

This chain connects TRBV5-1 to TRBJ2-7; 12 bases are a match to TRBD2. Germline trimming cut 1 base from V and 3 bases from J; bases unmatched to any gene: 14. In germline, CDR1 is SGHRS, CDR2 YFSETQ. The CDR3 sequence is 19 residues long. The CDR3 DNA sequence: TGCGCCAGCAGCTTGCTAGCGGGGGGGATCCCTAGGATCGACTACGAGCAGTACTTC. Amino acid sequence: CASSLLAGGIPRIDYEQYF.

V and J are TRBV5-6 and TRBJ1-6; TRBD1 agrees at 8 bases. The CDR3 consists of 17 residues. The J segment lost 5 bases and the V segment lost 4 bases, leaving 11 bases of the junction unmatched. The germline V gene encodes CDR1 SGHDT and CDR2 YYEEEE. The CDR3 DNA reads TGTGCCAGCAGCCGGGAGACAGGGGATTTTGATAATTCACCCCTCCACTTT. Protein: CASSRETGDFDNSPLHF.

The rearrangement links TRBV7-8 to TRBJ1-2; D gene unclear. The CDR3 has 16 residues. Looked up from germline, CDR1 is SGHVS and CDR2 is FQNEAQ. Trimming left V 2 bases short and J 0 bases short, with 13 bases between. The CDR3 here is CASSLNGLMSNYGYTF. CDR3 nucleotides: TGTGCCAGCAGCTTAAATGGACTGATGTCTAACTATGGCTACACCTTC.

The chain combines TRBV15 with TRBJ2-5, with D possibly being TRBD1 (5 bases). The V end lost 0 bases, the J end lost 1 base, and 9 bases lay between the germline ends. The CDR3 length is 15 residues. The V gene's germline CDR1 is LNHNV and CDR2 YYDKDF (reference sequence). CDR3 nucleotides: TGTGCCACCAGCAGAGATAGGCAGGGCCAAGAGACCCAGTACTTC. Protein sequence: CATSRDRQGQETQYF. The variable domain in full, with the rest retrieved from reference TRBV15 and TRBJ2-5, is DAMVIQNPRYQVTQFGKPVTLSCSQTLNHNVMYWYQQKSSQAPKLLFHYYDKDFNNEADTPDNFQSRRPNTSFCFLDIRSPGLGDTAMYLCATSRDRQGQETQYFGPGTRLLVL.

J is TRBJ1-4 and V is TRBV30; tentative D call: TRBD1 (6 bases). The CDR3 extends over 14 amino acids. CDR1 is GTSNPN and CDR2 is SVGIG in the germline V gene (reference sequence). V was pared by 8 bases and J by 4 bases, with 17 bases between. Here the CDR3 reads CAGNGTKNNEKLFF. The CDR3 DNA reads as TGTGCCGGAAATGGGACAAAGAATAATGAAAAACTGTTTTTT. The whole variable domain, filled in from reference TRBV30 and TRBJ1-4, reads SQTIHQWPATLVQPVGSPLSLECTVEGTSNPNLYWYRQAAGRGLQLLFYSVGIGQISSEVPQNLSASRPQDRQFILSSKKLLLSDSGFYLCAGNGTKNNEKLFFGSGTQLSVL.

This chain joins TRBV15 and TRBJ2-7, with D possibly matching TRBD1 (6 bases). The CDR3 spans 13 residues. Germline CDR1 LNHNV, CDR2 YYDKDF (reference sequence). V lost 2 bases and J 3 bases, leaving 8 bases between the germline ends. Here the CDR3 DNA reads TGTGCCACCAGCAGACAACAGGGCTACGAGCAGTACTTC. Residues: CATSRQQGYEQYF.

In the case of this clone: Different DNA sequences within this sample yield the same CDR3. The rearrangement uses TRBV6-5 and TRBJ2-3, with a possible D match to TRBD1 (5 bases). Germline V gene lookup returns CDR1 MNHEY and CDR2 SVGAGI. V was shortened by 0 bases and J by 6 bases, with 10 bases between the two germline ends. This CDR3 region has 14 residues. CDR3 region: CASSYSTVRDTQYF. The CDR3 DNA reads TGTGCCAGCAGTTACTCGACAGTTCGCGATACGCAGTATTTT.

The chain recombines TRBV10-3 with TRBJ1-1, with 10 bases matching TRBD1. V was clipped by 5 bases and J by 3 bases; unmatched bases: 6. Germline values: CDR1 ENHRY, CDR2 SYGVKD. This CDR3 contains 15 residues. The CDR3 coding sequence is TGTGCCATCAGTTCACAGGACAGGGGGGACACTGAAGCTTTCTTT. Amino acid sequence: CAISSQDRGDTEAFF.

The V gene is TRBV19, the J gene TRBJ2-6; no firm D call. The V end lost 1 base, the J end lost 0 bases, and 13 bases lay between the germline ends. Germline V gene lookup returns CDR1 LNHDA and CDR2 SQIVND (reference sequence). The CDR3 contains 18 residues. The DNA of the CDR3 is TGTGCCAGTAGTATAGCAGGAATTCACTTCTCTGGGGCCAACGTCCTGACTTTC. Residues: CASSIAGIHFSGANVLTF.

As to this clone: One end of the junction fails to match germline, which may point to a read error. CDR3: CASSPLGQGWENQYF. The CDR3 nucleotides are TGTGCCAGCAGCCCTCTGGGACAGGGCTGGGAGAACCAGTACTTC. This sequence joins TRBV7-6 and TRBJ2-5; 9 bases align to TRBD1. Germline values: CDR1 SGHVS, CDR2 FNYEAQ. The CDR3 extends over 15 amino acids. Full variable domain (rest looked up from reference TRBV7-6 and TRBJ2-5): GAGVSQSPRYKVTKRGQDVALRCDPISGHVSLYWYRQALGQGPEFLTYFNYEAQQDKSGLPNDRFSAERPEGSISTLTIQRTEQRDSAMYRCASSPLGQGWENQYFGPGTRLLVL.

This sequence joins TRBV19 and TRBJ1-5; D gene ambiguous. The CDR3 totals 15 residues. Germline assignment: CDR1 LNHDA and CDR2 SQIVND (reference sequence). V was clipped by 3 bases and J by 5 bases, with 14 bases between them. The chain's CDR3 is CASSISGRRDQPQHF. The CDR3 DNA reads TGTGCCAGTAGTATCTCTGGAAGGAGGGATCAGCCCCAGCATTTT.

V usage is TRBV9 and J usage is TRBJ2-5; D gene uncertain. The CDR3 totals 14 residues. V lost 0 bases to trimming and J lost 5 bases, with 11 bases between them. Germline CDR1 and CDR2: SGDLS and YYNGEE. The CDR3 DNA sequence: TGTGCCAGCAGCGTAGCCGTGGCAGCGGAGACCCAGTACTTC. Encoded protein: CASSVAVAAETQYF.

The chain links TRBV7-9 to TRBJ2-7, with D possibly being TRBD2 (5 bases). The CDR3 is 12 residues long. Trimming stripped 7 bases from V and 4 bases from J, with 11 bases between. In germline, CDR1 is SEHNR, CDR2 FQNEAQ (reference sequence). The CDR3 reads CASTRGGYEQYF. CDR3 sequence (DNA): TGTGCCAGCACCCGGGGTGGATACGAGCAGTACTTC. The variable domain in full, completed from reference TRBV7-9 and TRBJ2-7, reads DTGVSQNPRHKITKRGQNVTFRCDPISEHNRLYWYRQTLGQGPEFLTYFQNEAQLEKSRLLSDRFSAERPKGSFSTLEIQRTEQGDSAMYLCASTRGGYEQYFGPGTRLTVT.

This sequence joins TRBV4-1 and TRBJ2-3; maybe TRBD2 (5 bases). This CDR3 is built from 16 residues. V gave up 1 base and J gave up 5 bases, with 16 bases separating them. Germline assignment: CDR1 MGHRA and CDR2 YSYEKL. DNA of the CDR3: TGCGCCAGCAGCCAAGGGGCGGGCCCCTGGATAGATACGCAGTATTTT. Protein sequence: CASSQGAGPWIDTQYF.

The chain couples TRBV7-2 to TRBJ1-6; TRBD1 aligns across 9 bases. This CDR3 comprises 17 residues. CDR1 and CDR2 (germline): SGHTA, FQGNSA. V gave up 5 bases and J gave up 4 bases; unmatched junction bases: 9. CDR3 protein: CASSKTTGGPYNSPLHF. The DNA for the CDR3 is TGTGCCAGCAGCAAAACTACAGGGGGCCCGTATAATTCACCCCTCCACTTT.